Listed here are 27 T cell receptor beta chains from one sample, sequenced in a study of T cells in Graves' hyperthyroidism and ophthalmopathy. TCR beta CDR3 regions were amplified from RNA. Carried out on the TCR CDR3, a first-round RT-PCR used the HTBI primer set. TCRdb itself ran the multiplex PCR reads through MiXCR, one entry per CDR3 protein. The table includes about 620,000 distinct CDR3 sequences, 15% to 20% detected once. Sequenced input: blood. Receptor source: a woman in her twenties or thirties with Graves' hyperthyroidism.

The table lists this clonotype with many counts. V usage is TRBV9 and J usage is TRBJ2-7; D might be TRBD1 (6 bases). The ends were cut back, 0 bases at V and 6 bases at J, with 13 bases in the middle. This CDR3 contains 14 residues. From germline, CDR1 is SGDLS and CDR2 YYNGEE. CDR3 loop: CASSVEGDLLEQYF. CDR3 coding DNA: TGTGCCAGCAGCGTAGAGGGGGATCTCCTCGAGCAGTACTTC.

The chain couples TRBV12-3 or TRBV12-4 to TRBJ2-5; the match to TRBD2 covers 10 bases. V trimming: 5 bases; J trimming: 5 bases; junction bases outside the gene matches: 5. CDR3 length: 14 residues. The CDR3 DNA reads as TGTGCCAGCAGTGCTAGCGGGAGTCCCGAGACCCAGTACTTC. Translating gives CASSASGSPETQYF.

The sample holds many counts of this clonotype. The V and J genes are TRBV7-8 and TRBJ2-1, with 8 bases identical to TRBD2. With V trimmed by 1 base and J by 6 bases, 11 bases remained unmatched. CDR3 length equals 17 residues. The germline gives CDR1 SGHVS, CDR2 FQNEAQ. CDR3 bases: TGTGCCAGCAGCTTAGTTCCCGCGGGAGGATTTCTCAATGAGCAGTTCTTC. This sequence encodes CASSLVPAGGFLNEQFF. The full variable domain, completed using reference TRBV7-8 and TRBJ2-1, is GAGVSQSPRYKVAKRGQDVALRCDPISGHVSLFWYQQALGQGPEFLTYFQNEAQLDKSGLPSDRFFAERPEGSVSTLKIQRTQQEDSAVYLCASSLVPAGGFLNEQFFGPGTRLTVL.

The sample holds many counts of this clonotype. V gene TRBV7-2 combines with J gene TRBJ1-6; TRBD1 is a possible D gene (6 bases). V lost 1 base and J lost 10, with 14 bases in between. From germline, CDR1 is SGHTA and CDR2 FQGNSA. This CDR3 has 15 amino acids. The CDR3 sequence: CASSLVAGVGSPLHF. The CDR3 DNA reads TGTGCCAGCAGCTTAGTTGCAGGGGTCGGCTCACCCCTCCACTTT.

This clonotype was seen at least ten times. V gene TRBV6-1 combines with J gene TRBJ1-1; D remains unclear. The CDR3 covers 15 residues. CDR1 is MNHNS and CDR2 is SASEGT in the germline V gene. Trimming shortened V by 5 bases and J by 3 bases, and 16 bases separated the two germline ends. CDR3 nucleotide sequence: TGTGCCAGCAGTCCCTCAAACCGGAGGGACACTGAAGCTTTCTTT. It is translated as CASSPSNRRDTEAFF.

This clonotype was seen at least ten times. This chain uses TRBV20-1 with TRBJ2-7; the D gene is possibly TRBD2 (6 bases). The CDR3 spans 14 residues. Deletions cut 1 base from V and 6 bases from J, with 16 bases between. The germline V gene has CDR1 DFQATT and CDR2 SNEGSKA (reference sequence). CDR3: CSARGDGSSIEQYF. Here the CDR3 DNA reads TGCAGTGCTAGAGGGGACGGGAGCTCAATCGAGCAGTACTTC.

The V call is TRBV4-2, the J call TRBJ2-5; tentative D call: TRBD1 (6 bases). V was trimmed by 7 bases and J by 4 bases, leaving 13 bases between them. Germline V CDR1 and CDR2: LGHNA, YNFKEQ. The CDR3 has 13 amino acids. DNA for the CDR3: TGTGCCAGCAAGGAGACAGGAACAGAGACCCAGTACTTC. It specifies CASKETGTETQYF.

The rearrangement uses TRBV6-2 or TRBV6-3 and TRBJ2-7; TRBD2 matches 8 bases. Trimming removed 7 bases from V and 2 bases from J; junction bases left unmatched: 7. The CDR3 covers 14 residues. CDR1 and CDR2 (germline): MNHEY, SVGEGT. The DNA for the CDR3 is TGTGCCAGCATTAGGGCTAGCGGGCCCTACGAGCAGTACTTC. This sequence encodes CASIRASGPYEQYF.

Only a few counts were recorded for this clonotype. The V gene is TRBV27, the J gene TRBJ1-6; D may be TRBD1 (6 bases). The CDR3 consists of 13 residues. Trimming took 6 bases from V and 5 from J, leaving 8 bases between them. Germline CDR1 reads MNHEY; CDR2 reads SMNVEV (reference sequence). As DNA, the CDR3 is TGTGCCAGCAGGCGGACAGATAATTCACCCCTCCACTTT. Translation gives CASRRTDNSPLHF.

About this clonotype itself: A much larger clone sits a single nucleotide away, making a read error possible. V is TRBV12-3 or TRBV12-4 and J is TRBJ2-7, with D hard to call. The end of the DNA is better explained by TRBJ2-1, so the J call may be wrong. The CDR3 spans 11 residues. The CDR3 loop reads CATRSLNEQFF. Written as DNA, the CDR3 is TGTGCCACCAGGTCCCTGAACGAGCAGTTCTTC.

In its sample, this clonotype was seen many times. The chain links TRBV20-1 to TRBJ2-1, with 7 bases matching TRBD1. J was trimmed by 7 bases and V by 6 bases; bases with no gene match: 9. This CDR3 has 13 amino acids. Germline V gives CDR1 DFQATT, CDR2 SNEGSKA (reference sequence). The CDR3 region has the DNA TGCAGTGCCCCCCGGGACAGTAATAATGAGCAGTTCTTC. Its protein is CSAPRDSNNEQFF.

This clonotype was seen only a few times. In nucleotides, the CDR3 is TGTGCCAGTGGACCCGCAAGGACGAACACCGGGGAGCTGTTTTTT. Translating it yields CASGPARTNTGELFF. The gene calls are TRBV19 and TRBJ2-2; D gene uncertain. CDR1 is LNHDA, CDR2 SQIVND, per germline (reference sequence). With 8 bases removed from V and 0 bases from J, the gap between germline ends came to 13 bases. This CDR3 spans 15 amino acids.

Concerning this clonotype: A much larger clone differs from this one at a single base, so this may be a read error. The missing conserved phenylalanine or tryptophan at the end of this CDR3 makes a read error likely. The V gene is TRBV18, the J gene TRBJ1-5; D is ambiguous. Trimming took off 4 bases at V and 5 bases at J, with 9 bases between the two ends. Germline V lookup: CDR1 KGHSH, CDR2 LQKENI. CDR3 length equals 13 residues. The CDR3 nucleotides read TGTGCCAGCTCACTGAATGACGATCAGCCCCAGCATTCT. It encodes CASSLNDDQPQHS.

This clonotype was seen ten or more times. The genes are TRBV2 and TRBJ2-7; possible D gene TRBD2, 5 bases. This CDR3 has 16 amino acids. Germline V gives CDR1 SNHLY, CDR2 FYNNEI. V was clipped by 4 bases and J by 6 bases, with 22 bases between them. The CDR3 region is CASSGREGEYRGEQYF. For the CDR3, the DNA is TGTGCCAGCAGTGGACGAGAGGGAGAGTATAGAGGCGAGCAGTACTTC.

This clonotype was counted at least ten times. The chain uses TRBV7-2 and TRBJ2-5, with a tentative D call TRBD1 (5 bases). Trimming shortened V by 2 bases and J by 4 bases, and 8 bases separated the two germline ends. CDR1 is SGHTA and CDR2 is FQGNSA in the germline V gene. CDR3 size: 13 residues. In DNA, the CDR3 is TGTGCCAGCAGCTTATGGCAGGGAGAGACCCAGTACTTC. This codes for CASSLWQGETQYF.

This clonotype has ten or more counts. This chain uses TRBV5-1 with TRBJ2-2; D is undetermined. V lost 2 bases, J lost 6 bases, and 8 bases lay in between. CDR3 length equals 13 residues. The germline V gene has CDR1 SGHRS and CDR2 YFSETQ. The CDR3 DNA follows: TGCGCCAGCAGCTTCCAGATCGCCGGGGAGCTGTTTTTT. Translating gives CASSFQIAGELFF.

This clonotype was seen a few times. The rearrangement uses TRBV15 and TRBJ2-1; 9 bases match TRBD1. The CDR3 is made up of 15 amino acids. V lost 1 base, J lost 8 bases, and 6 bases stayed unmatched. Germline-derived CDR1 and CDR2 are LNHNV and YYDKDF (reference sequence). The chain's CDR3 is CATSRGGTGSDEQFF. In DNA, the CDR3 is TGTGCCACCAGCAGAGGGGGGACAGGGTCAGATGAGCAGTTCTTC.

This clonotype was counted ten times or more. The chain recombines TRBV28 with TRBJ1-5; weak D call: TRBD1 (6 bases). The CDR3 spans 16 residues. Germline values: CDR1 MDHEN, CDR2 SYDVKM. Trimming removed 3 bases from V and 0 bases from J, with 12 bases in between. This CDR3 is CASSLTGQYSNQPQHF. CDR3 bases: TGTGCCAGCAGTTTGACAGGCCAATATAGCAATCAGCCCCAGCATTTT.

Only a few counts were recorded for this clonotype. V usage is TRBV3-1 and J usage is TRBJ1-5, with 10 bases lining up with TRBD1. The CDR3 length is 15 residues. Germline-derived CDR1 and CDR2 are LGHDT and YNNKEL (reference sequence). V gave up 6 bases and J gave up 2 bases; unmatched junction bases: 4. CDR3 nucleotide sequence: TGTGCCAGCAGTGCGACAGGGGGCGGCAATCAGCCCCAGCATTTT. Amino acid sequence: CASSATGGGNQPQHF.

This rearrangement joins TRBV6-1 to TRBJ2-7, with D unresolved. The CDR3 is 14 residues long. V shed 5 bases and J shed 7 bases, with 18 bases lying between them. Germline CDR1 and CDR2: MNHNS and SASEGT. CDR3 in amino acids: CASSPQTYEIEQYF. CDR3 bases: TGTGCCAGCAGTCCTCAGACGTACGAGATAGAGCAGTACTTC.

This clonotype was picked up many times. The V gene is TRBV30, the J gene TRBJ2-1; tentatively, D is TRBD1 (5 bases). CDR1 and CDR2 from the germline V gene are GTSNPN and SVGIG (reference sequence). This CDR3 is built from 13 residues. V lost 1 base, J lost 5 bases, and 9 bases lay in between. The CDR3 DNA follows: TGTGCCTGGAGTGCCGACAGCCACAATGAGCAGTTCTTC. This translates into CAWSADSHNEQFF.

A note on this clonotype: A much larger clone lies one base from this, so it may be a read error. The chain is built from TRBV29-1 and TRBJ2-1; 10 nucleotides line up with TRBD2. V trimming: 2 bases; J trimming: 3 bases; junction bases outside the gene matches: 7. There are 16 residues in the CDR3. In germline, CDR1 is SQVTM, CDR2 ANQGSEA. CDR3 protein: CSVETGTSACYNEQFF. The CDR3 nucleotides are TGCAGCGTTGAAACCGGGACTAGCGCCTGCTACAATGAGCAGTTCTTC.

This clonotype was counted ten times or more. The CDR3 DNA follows: TGTGCCAGCAAGACCGGGACTAGAGACGAGCAGTACTTC. Its protein is CASKTGTRDEQYF. The chain links TRBV2 to TRBJ2-7, with 8 nucleotides matching TRBD2. V lost 7 bases, J lost 5 bases, and 7 bases stayed unmatched. CDR3 length: 13 residues. The germline gives CDR1 SNHLY, CDR2 FYNNEI.

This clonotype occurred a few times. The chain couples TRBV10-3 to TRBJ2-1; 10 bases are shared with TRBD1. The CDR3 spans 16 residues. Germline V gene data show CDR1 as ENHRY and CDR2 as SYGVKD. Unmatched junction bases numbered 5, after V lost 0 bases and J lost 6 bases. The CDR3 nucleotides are TGTGCCATCAGTGAGTCTTGGACAGGGGGTCGCAATGAGCAGTTCTTC. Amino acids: CAISESWTGGRNEQFF.

For the CDR3, the DNA is TGTGCCAGCAGCCTCCCCGGGGTGGAAGAGACCCAGTACTTC. Translation gives CASSLPGVEETQYF. V gene TRBV9 combines with J gene TRBJ2-5, with D perhaps matching TRBD2 (5 bases). The CDR3 runs to 14 residues. The ends were cut back, 4 bases at V and 3 bases at J, with 13 bases in the middle. The V gene's germline CDR1 is SGDLS and CDR2 YYNGEE.

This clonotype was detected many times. CDR3 residues: CASSTAVLDSHYNEQFF. The DNA for the CDR3 is TGTGCCAGCAGTACGGCCGTTCTAGACAGTCATTACAATGAGCAGTTCTTC. This chain joins TRBV28 and TRBJ2-1; D is perhaps TRBD1 (5 bases). CDR3 length: 17 residues. In germline, CDR1 is MDHEN, CDR2 SYDVKM. The V end was cut by 5 bases, the J end by 4 bases, with 21 bases between.

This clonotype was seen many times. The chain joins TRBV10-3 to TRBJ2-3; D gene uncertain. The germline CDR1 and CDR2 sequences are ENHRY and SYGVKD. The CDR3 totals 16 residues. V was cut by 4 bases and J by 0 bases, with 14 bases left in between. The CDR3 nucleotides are TGTGCCATCAGTGCTTGGCAAACCGAAAGCACAGATACGCAGTATTTT. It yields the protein CAISAWQTESTDTQYF.